A selection of T cell receptor beta chains follows, all from one sample in a study of OX40 agonist ivuxolimab in advanced cancers. Only in-frame clones appear in the TCRdb table, and some are missing; sequencing was by immunoSEQ multiplex PCR. This table has about 20,000 clones, less than 90% appearing once. Sequencing used CD4+ or CD8+ T cells sorted from blood, obtained in a trial of the OX40 agonist ivuxolimab. Receptors were obtained from an adult with an advanced solid tumor such as melanoma, head and neck, liver or kidney cancer. Each CDR3 is given with its conserved first and last residue. D genes are given only for firm matches. Clone size is not always given. Where it is, it says once, few, many or a class for expanded clones.

NA,TRBV6-6,TRBJ2-7,TRBD2,TGTGCCAGCAGTTTCCAAGCGGGACCCTACGAGCAGTACTTC,CASSFQAGPYEQYF
NA,TRBV2,TRBJ1-5,TRBD1,TGTGCCAGCAGTGGCATGACAGGGGGTAGTCAGCCCCAGCATTTT,CASSGMTGGSQPQHF
NA,TRBV15,TRBJ2-7,NA,TGTGCCACCAGCAGAGTTCAGACGAACTACGAGCAGTACTTC,CATSRVQTNYEQYF
NA,TRBV5-1,TRBJ2-2,TRBD2,TGCGCCAGCAGCTCCCTTCTGGTAGCGGGGTTTACCGGGGAGCTGTTTTTT,CASSSLLVAGFTGELFF
once,TRBV2,TRBJ1-6,NA,TGTGCCAGCAAGACGGGAACCTATAATTCACCCCTCCACTTT,CASKTGTYNSPLHF
NA,TRBV6-6,TRBJ2-5,NA,TGTGCCAGCAGCCAGGACAGCAACCAAGAGACCCAGTACTTC,CASSQDSNQETQYF
once,TRBV18,TRBJ2-5,NA,TGTGCCAGCTCACCGCGCCAAGAGACCCAGTACTTC,CASSPRQETQYF
NA,TRBV5-5,TRBJ2-7,TRBD2,TGTGCCAGCAGCCTAGGACTAGCGGGTACTTACGAGCAGTACTTC,CASSLGLAGTYEQYF
once,TRBV10-2,TRBJ2-1,NA,TGCGCCAGCAGTCGGCGTGGGGGGATAAACAATGAGCAGTTCTTC,CASSRRGGINNEQFF
NA,TRBV6-5,TRBJ1-2,NA,TGTGCCAGCAGCCCTGGGACACTCAACTATGGCTACACCTTC,CASSPGTLNYGYTF
NA,TRBV5-4,TRBJ1-4,NA,TGTGCCAGCAGCTTGGGGACAGCAACTAATGAAAAACTGTTTTTT,CASSLGTATNEKLFF
NA,TRBV5-1,TRBJ1-3,NA,TGCGCCAGCAGCTTGGTTCCCATTTCAGGAAACACCATATATTTT,CASSLVPISGNTIYF
NA,TRBV19,TRBJ1-2,TRBD1,TGTGCCAGTAGTTCGACGGGACAGGTGCCTAACTATGGCTACACCTTC,CASSSTGQVPNYGYTF
medium-sized,TRBV7-8,TRBJ2-7,NA,TGTGCCAGCAGCCTCCCCCCCTACGAGCAGTACTTC,CASSLPPYEQYF
NA,TRBV5-1,TRBJ2-5,TRBD2,TGCGCCAGCAGCTTGTTGGCTAGCGGGGAGACCCAGTACTTC,CASSLLASGETQYF
NA,TRBV11-3,TRBJ2-7,NA,TGTGCCAGCAGCTCCCCGGGGTTGGGGGAGCAGTACTTC,CASSSPGLGEQYF
NA,TRBV5-1,TRBJ2-3,TRBD2,TGCGCCAGCAGCTTCGGCGGGGGGGCAGATACGCAGTATTTT,CASSFGGGADTQYF
NA,TRBV5-6,TRBJ1-1,TRBD1,TGTGCCAGCAGCTGGGACAGGCTGAACACTGAAGCTTTCTTT,CASSWDRLNTEAFF